This entry features one T cell receptor (beta chain) sequence. This entry comes from a study of control samples from healthy donors and cancer patients. Data came from immunoSEQ multiplex PCR; TCRdb stores just in-frame clones and leaves some out. The profile shows around 100,000 clones, around 89% of them singletons. The CDR3 covers 12 residues. V lost 1 base, J lost 10 bases, and 8 bases lay in between. The J gene is TRBJ1-5, the V gene TRBV12-3 or TRBV12-4, with D possibly being TRBD1 (5 bases). The source material was blood. This receptor was identified in a man under 40 in good health. CDR3 sequence reads: CASSLGGRPQHF. For the CDR3, the DNA is TGTGCCAGCAGTTTAGGGGGCAGACCCCAGCATTTT.